Listed below are T cell receptor beta chains from one sample, sequenced in a study of molecular identifiers for immune sequencing clone quantification. TCRdb re-derived calls from the PCR reads in MiXCR, one entry per CDR3 protein. The profile shows 350,000 or so distinct CDR3 sequences, 20% to 25% of them singletons. The specimen sequenced was naive CD8+ T cells from blood, with Jurkat cell RNA spiked in. These receptor sequences come from a human donor in good health. Some libraries in this study had Jurkat cell RNA spiked in. Each CDR3 is given with its conserved first and last residue. A D gene is named only where the DNA matches it firmly. Rows may omit the clone size; those that give it use once, few, many or a size class.

J gene	CDR3 length	V gene	D gene	clone size	CDR3 DNA	CDR3 protein
TRBJ1-2	11	TRBV30	.	many	TGTGCCTGGAGATTTTATTATGGCTACACCTTC	CAWRFYYGYTF
TRBJ1-2	14	TRBV6-1	TRBD1	few	TGTGCCAGCAGTGTACGGGACAGCAACTATGGCTACACCTTC	CASSVRDSNYGYTF
TRBJ2-3	17	TRBV7-2	TRBD2	.	TGTGCCAGCAGCGACAGACTACAGGGACTAGCTACAGATACGCAGTATTTT	CASSDRLQGLATDTQYF
TRBJ2-3	17	TRBV7-2	TRBD2	many	TGTGCCAGCAGCTTACCAGTTGCGGGAGCCCCCACAGATACGCAGTATTTT	CASSLPVAGAPTDTQYF
TRBJ2-3	14	TRBV20-1	.	many	TGCAGTGCTAGAGATATGCTAGCCACAGATACGCAGTATTTT	CSARDMLATDTQYF
TRBJ1-1	10	TRBV5-8	.	many	TGTGCCAGCACCGAAATCGAAGCTTTCTTT	CASTEIEAFF
TRBJ2-7	13	TRBV19	.	.	TGTGCCAGTAGTATAGTAGAAGGTCCCGAGCAGTACTTC	CASSIVEGPEQYF
TRBJ2-1	16	TRBV7-9	TRBD2	many	TGTGCCAGCAGTAAAACTAGCGGGATAACGTACAATGAGCAGTTCTTC	CASSKTSGITYNEQFF
TRBJ2-3	17	TRBV7-9	TRBD2	many	TGTGCCAGCAGCACGACTAGCGGGGGACCTAACACAGATACGCAGTATTTT	CASSTTSGGPNTDTQYF
TRBJ2-5	13	TRBV5-6	.	.	TGTGCCAGCAGCTCTGGCTGGGGGGAGACCCAGTACTTC	CASSSGWGETQYF
TRBJ1-1	13	TRBV29-1	.	many	TGCAGCGTTGTCAGTGGGTCGGTCACTGAAGCTTTCTTT	CSVVSGSVTEAFF
TRBJ2-2	14	TRBV19	.	many	TGTGCCAGTAGTATAGCGTCTGACCTTTGTGAGCTGTTTTTT	CASSIASDLCELFF
TRBJ2-5	13	TRBV27	.	many	TGTGCCAGCAGTTTGACTAGGTTAGAGACCCAGTACTTC	CASSLTRLETQYF
TRBJ2-7	15	TRBV10-3	.	few	TGTGCCATCAGTGATTCGGGATCTTTAGTGAACGAGCAGTACTTC	CAISDSGSLVNEQYF
TRBJ2-7	14	TRBV27	.	many	TGTGCCAGCAGTTTATGGGGAATGGGGGACGAGCAGTACTTC	CASSLWGMGDEQYF
TRBJ2-7	14	TRBV28	.	many	TGTGCCAGCAGTCACAGTGAGGGCCCCTACGAGCAGTACTTC	CASSHSEGPYEQYF
TRBJ2-2	17	TRBV7-6	.	.	TGTGCCAGCAGCCCCCGGGTGTTCAAGACAGTAACCGGGGAGCTGTTTTTT	CASSPRVFKTVTGELFF
TRBJ1-2	10	TRBV20-1	.	many	TGCAGTGCTAGATATGGTAGCTACACCTTC	CSARYGSYTF
TRBJ1-1	14	TRBV30	.	.	TGTGCCTGGAGTAAGGTCCCGTTGAACACTGAAGCTTTCTTT	CAWSKVPLNTEAFF
TRBJ2-3	15	TRBV5-1	.	.	TGCACCAGCAGCTTGGGGGGCTACGGCACAGATACGCAGTATTTT	CTSSLGGYGTDTQYF
TRBJ2-5	15	TRBV3-1	.	few	TGTGCCAGCAGCCAAGTGGCTAGCGCACAAGAGACCCAGTACTTC	CASSQVASAQETQYF
TRBJ2-5	17	TRBV7-9	.	many	TGTGCCAGCAGCTACCCCCCCCTGGGGTCGGAGCAAGAGACCCAGTACTTC	CASSYPPLGSEQETQYF
TRBJ2-7	12	TRBV18	.	many	TGTGCCAGCTCTACAGCTTCCTACGAGCAGTACTTC	CASSTASYEQYF
TRBJ2-1	16	TRBV4-3	.	few	TGCGCCAGCAGCCCCGTGGAGGGAGCTCTAATTAATGAGCAGTTCTTC	CASSPVEGALINEQFF
TRBJ2-2	15	TRBV27	TRBD1	few	TGTGCCAGCAGTTGGACAGGGGGAAACACCGGGGAGCTGTTTTTT	CASSWTGGNTGELFF
TRBJ1-2	13	TRBV5-1	.	many	TGCGCCAGCAGCTTGGAGGCCTCCTATGGCTACACCTTC	CASSLEASYGYTF
TRBJ2-7	13	TRBV29-1	.	many	TGCAGCGTTACGTGGGAGTCGTCCTACGAGCAGTACTTC	CSVTWESSYEQYF
TRBJ1-3	16	TRBV9	TRBD1	many	TGTGCCAGCAGCTTATCTGGACAGGCCTCTGGAAACACCATATATTTT	CASSLSGQASGNTIYF
TRBJ1-3	18	TRBV9	.	many	TGTGCCAGCAGCGTAGCAACGGGAGCGGAAAGCGTTTTAAACACCATATATTTT	CASSVATGAESVLNTIYF
TRBJ1-2	15	TRBV19	.	many	TGTGCCAGTAGTATAGACGGCGGAAGTAACTATGGCTACACCTTC	CASSIDGGSNYGYTF
TRBJ2-7	16	TRBV7-9	TRBD2	few	TGTGCCAGCAGTTACCTAGCGGGCGGACTCTCCTACGAGCAGTACTTC	CASSYLAGGLSYEQYF
TRBJ2-3	14	TRBV29-1	TRBD2	many	TGCAGCGTTGACCTTCTAGCGGACACAGATACGCAGTATTTT	CSVDLLADTDTQYF
TRBJ2-7	13	TRBV7-9	TRBD2	many	TGTGCCAGCAGCTTAGGGCGGGGGAACGAGCAGTACTTC	CASSLGRGNEQYF
TRBJ2-1	12	TRBV11-2	.	few	TGTGCCAGCAGGTGGGGGTACAATGAGCAGTTCTTC	CASRWGYNEQFF
TRBJ2-5	16	TRBV14	.	few	TGTGCCAGCAGCCAAGATCAAGTGGGAGCAGTAGAGACCCAGTACTTC	CASSQDQVGAVETQYF
TRBJ1-5	13	TRBV11-2	.	.	TGTGCCAGCAGCCCGAGCCCCAATCAGCCCCAGCATTTT	CASSPSPNQPQHF
TRBJ2-7	14	TRBV24-1	.	many	TGTGCCACCAGTGATTTGCACAGCCCCTACGAGCAGTACTTC	CATSDLHSPYEQYF
TRBJ2-2	15	TRBV6-2/TRBV6-3	.	.	TGTGCCAGCAGTTTTGGGGGGCGCAGGACCGGGGAGCTGTTTTTT	CASSFGGRRTGELFF
TRBJ2-7	16	TRBV4-1	TRBD2	.	TGCGCCAGCAGCCAAGATCTTAGCGGGGGACAGTACGAGCAGCACTTC	CASSQDLSGGQYEQHF
TRBJ1-1	13	TRBV18	.	many	TGTGCCAGCAGTCCCCCAGTGAACACTGAAGCTTTCTTT	CASSPPVNTEAFF
TRBJ2-7	17	TRBV4-1	TRBD2	many	TGCGCCAGCAGCCAAGAGGCTAGCGGGGGGCCACCCTACGAGCAGTACTTC	CASSQEASGGPPYEQYF
TRBJ2-7	13	TRBV7-9	.	many	TGTGCCAGCAGCTTACCAAGGGAGAACGAGCAGTACTTC	CASSLPRENEQYF
TRBJ1-1	14	TRBV6-6	.	many	TGTGCCAGCAGTTTGGCGGGGGCAGACACTGAAGCTTTCTTT	CASSLAGADTEAFF
TRBJ2-2	18	TRBV7-6	TRBD2	.	TGTGCCAGCAGCGAGGGACTAGCGGGAGTTATCGACACCGGGGAGCTGTTTTTT	CASSEGLAGVIDTGELFF
TRBJ2-1	15	TRBV5-4	TRBD2	many	TGTGCCAGCAGCGGGGGACTAGGGTCGGACAATGAGCAGTTCTTC	CASSGGLGSDNEQFF
TRBJ2-5	15	TRBV28	TRBD2	many	TGTGCCACTCAACTCCAGCGGGACGGACAAGAGACCCAGTACTTC	CATQLQRDGQETQYF
TRBJ2-7	14	TRBV7-9	.	many	TGTGCCAGCAGCTATGGGGGTCGGTTGTACGAGCAGTACTTC	CASSYGGRLYEQYF
TRBJ2-3	16	TRBV18	.	few	TGTGCCAGCTCACCGGGAACTAGTTTTTTATCCGATACGCAGTATTTT	CASSPGTSFLSDTQYF
TRBJ2-3	15	TRBV6-5	.	.	TGTGCCAGCAGTTACGGACCGGTACACACAGATACGCAGTATTTT	CASSYGPVHTDTQYF
TRBJ2-5	15	TRBV5-5	TRBD1	many	TGTGCCAGCAGCTCCGGGACAGGGGGTTGGAAGACCCAGTACTTC	CASSSGTGGWKTQYF
TRBJ2-3	16	TRBV12-3/TRBV12-4	.	.	TGTGCCACCTCTCCCTGGGGGCAGGGGCGCACAGATACGCAGTGTTTT	CATSPWGQGRTDTQCF
TRBJ1-5	16	TRBV7-9	.	many	TGTGCCAGCAGCTCCCATCAGACTGATAGCAATCAGCCCCAGCATTTT	CASSSHQTDSNQPQHF
TRBJ1-1	12	TRBV25-1	.	.	TGTGCCAGCAGTGACAGGCACACTGAAGCTTTCTTT	CASSDRHTEAFF
TRBJ2-5	15	TRBV27	.	many	TGTGCCAGCAGTTTATCGTGGGGGATCGTTGAGACCCAGTACTTC	CASSLSWGIVETQYF